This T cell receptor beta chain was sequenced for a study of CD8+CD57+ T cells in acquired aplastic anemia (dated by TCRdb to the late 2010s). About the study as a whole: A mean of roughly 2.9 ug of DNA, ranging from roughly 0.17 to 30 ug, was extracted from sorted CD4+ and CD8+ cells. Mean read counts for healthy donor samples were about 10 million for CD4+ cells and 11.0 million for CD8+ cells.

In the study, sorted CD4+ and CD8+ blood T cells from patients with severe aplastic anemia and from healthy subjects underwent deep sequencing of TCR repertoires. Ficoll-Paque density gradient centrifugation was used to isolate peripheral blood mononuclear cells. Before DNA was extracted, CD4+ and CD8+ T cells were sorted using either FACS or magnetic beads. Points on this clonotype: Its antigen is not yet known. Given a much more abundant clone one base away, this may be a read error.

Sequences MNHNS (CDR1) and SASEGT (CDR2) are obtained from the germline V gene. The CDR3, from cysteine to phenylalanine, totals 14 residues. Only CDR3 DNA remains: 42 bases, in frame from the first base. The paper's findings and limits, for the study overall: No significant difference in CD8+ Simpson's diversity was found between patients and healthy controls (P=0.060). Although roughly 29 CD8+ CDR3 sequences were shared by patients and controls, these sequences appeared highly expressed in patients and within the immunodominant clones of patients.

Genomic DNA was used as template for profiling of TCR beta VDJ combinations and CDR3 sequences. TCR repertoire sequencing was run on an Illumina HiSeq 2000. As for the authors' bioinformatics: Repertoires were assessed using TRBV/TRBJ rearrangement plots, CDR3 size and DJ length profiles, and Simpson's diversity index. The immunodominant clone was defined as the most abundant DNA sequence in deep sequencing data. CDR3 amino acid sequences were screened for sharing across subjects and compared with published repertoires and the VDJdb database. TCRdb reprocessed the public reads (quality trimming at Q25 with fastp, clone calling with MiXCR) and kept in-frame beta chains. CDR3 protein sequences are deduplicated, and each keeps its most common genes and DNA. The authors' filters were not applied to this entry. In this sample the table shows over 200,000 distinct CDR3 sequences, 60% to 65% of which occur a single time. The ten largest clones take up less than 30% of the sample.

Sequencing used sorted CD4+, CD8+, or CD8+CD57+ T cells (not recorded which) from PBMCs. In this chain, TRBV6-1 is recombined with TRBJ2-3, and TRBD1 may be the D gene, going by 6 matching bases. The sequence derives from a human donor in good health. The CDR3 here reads CAISLTVQGDTQYF. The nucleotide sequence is TGTGCCATCAGTCTGACCGTCCAGGGGGATACGCAGTATTTT.